These 9 T cell receptor beta chains share one sample of origin, sequenced in a study of T-cell reconstitution after alpha-beta-depleted transplantation in children. Unique molecular identifiers were used to barcode this TCRbeta library. TCRdb re-derived calls from the PCR reads in MiXCR, one entry per CDR3 protein. The sample lists hundreds of thousands of distinct CDR3 sequences, 10% to 15% seen once, with about 2.2% in the top ten. The material sequenced was PBMCs, mostly from graft donor cells, taken 360 days after TCRalphabeta/CD19-depleted stem cell transplant. These receptor sequences come from a male patient between 5 and 17 years old who had a stem cell transplant for acute myeloid leukemia, so the T cells may come from the graft donor.

The chain employs TRBV7-2 and TRBJ2-7; 8 bases agree with TRBD1. The CDR3 runs 15 residues. The germline V gene encodes CDR1 SGHTA and CDR2 FQGNSA. Trimming cost V 5 bases and J 2 bases; bases outside gene matches: 8. In nucleotides, the CDR3 is TGTGCCAGCAGCATCACCGGGACAGGTACCTACGAGCAGTACTTC. Protein product: CASSITGTGTYEQYF.

This clonotype was seen more than once but under ten times. The junction does not match germline at one end; this may be a read error. The chain couples TRBV5-1 to TRBJ2-1, with 12 bases lining up with TRBD1. This CDR3 contains 15 residues. The germline gives CDR1 SGHRS, CDR2 YFSETQ. The CDR3 is CASSLGTGGNNEQFF. CDR3 DNA sequence: TGCGCCAGCAGTTTGGGGACAGGGGGCAACAATGAGCAGTTCTTC.

The table lists this clonotype with a few counts. The chain recombines TRBV20-1 with TRBJ2-3; TRBD2 matches at 11 bases. Looked up from germline, CDR1 is DFQATT and CDR2 is SNEGSKA (reference sequence). This CDR3 is 15 amino acids long. With V trimmed by 5 bases and J by 2 bases, 6 bases remained unmatched. CDR3 loop: CSALSGRALTDTQYF. DNA for the CDR3: TGCAGTGCTCTTAGCGGGAGGGCCCTCACAGATACGCAGTATTTT.

This clonotype was recorded many times. The J gene is TRBJ2-7, the V gene TRBV12-3 or TRBV12-4, with 8 positions matching TRBD2. This CDR3 comprises 14 residues. The V gene end was trimmed by 7 bases and the J gene end by 3 bases; junction bases not matched to a gene: 8. CDR3 DNA sequence: TGTGCCAGCACCTTGGGACTAGTAAACTACGAGCAGTACTTC. Its translation is CASTLGLVNYEQYF.

This clonotype has just a few counts. This chain uses TRBV7-9 with TRBJ1-5, with 8 bases that match TRBD1. The CDR3 extends over 15 amino acids. With V trimmed by 5 bases and J by 5 bases, 8 bases remained unmatched. CDR1 SEHNR and CDR2 FQNEAQ come from the germline V gene (reference sequence). CDR3 sequence (DNA): TGTGCCAGCAGCCAAGCGGACAGGGATTATCAGCCCCAGCATTTT. Its translation is CASSQADRDYQPQHF.

V usage is TRBV21-1 and J usage is TRBJ2-6. TRBV21-1 is noted as a pseudogene. The CDR3 runs to 14 residues. The DNA of the CDR3 is TGTGCCAGCAGCAAAGCCGCTGGGGCCAACGTCCTGACTTTC. Translating it yields CASSKAAGANVLTF.

CDR3 sequence reads: CGASYFRWLAGGHSYNEQFF. The CDR3 DNA reads TGTGGGGCCAGTTATTTTCGGTGGCTAGCGGGAGGCCACTCCTACAATGAGCAGTTCTTC. The chain uses TRBV24-1 and TRBJ2-1, with TRBD2 identical over 11 bases. Germline V lookup: CDR1 KGHDR, CDR2 SFDVKD. The CDR3 totals 20 residues.

This chain joins TRBV4-3 and TRBJ2-3; possible D gene TRBD1, 6 bases. The V end lost 0 bases, the J end lost 2 bases, and 18 bases lay between the germline ends. The CDR3 sequence is 18 residues long. Germline loops: CDR1 LGHNA, CDR2 YSLEER. The CDR3 region has the DNA TGCGCCAGCAGCCAAGAAGTCGTTTATGGACAGAACACAGATACGCAGTATTTT. This sequence encodes CASSQEVVYGQNTDTQYF.

The genes are TRBV30 and TRBJ2-3; D possibly corresponds to TRBD2 (5 bases). The length of the CDR3 is 12 residues. V was clipped by 1 base and J by 4 bases, with 6 bases between them. The germline gives CDR1 GTSNPN, CDR2 SVGIG (reference sequence). The CDR3 spells CAWSAEADTQYF. CDR3 coding DNA: TGTGCCTGGAGTGCGGAGGCAGATACGCAGTATTTT. Variable domain in full (rest from reference TRBV30 and TRBJ2-3): SQTIHQWPATLVQPVGSPLSLECTVEGTSNPNLYWYRQAAGRGLQLLFYSVGIGQISSEVPQNLSASRPQDRQFILSSKKLLLSDSGFYLCAWSAEADTQYFGPGTRLTVL.